The TCR beta chain under discussion was sequenced for a study of blood T cells in healthy people across ages. A second 7 to 11 cycle PCR used barcoded and J-beta primers. TCRdb itself ran the 5' RACE reads through MiXCR, one entry per CDR3 protein. This table holds some 1.5 million distinct CDR3 sequences, 35% to 45% found once. This CDR3 is 13 amino acids long. The V end was cut by 5 bases, the J end by 2 bases, with 9 bases between. The germline CDR1 and CDR2 sequences are SEHNR and FQNEAQ (reference sequence). This clonotype was found many times. The clonotype was recovered from a woman aged 18-29 years in good health. The sequenced sample was blood. J is TRBJ2-5 and V is TRBV7-9, with D possibly TRBD1 on 6 matching bases. The CDR3 here is CASSRTVQETQYF. In DNA, the CDR3 is TGTGCCAGCAGCCGGACAGTACAAGAGACCCAGTACTTC.